These 4 T cell receptor beta chains were sequenced from one sample in a study of CD8+CD57+ T cells in acquired aplastic anemia. Genomic DNA constituted the template upon which TCR beta VDJ and CDR3 profiling was performed. TCRdb independently ran MiXCR on the reads; one entry per CDR3 protein. The sample yields 100,000 to 150,000 distinct CDR3 sequences, around two fifths seen once. Input material: sorted CD4+, CD8+, or CD8+CD57+ T cells (not recorded which) from PBMCs. All receptors derive from a human donor in good health, serving as a control.

This clonotype occurred a few times. Possible read error: a much larger clone is one base away. The V gene is TRBV5-1, the J gene TRBJ2-7; TRBD1 or TRBD2 may be the D gene (5 bases each). Germline V gene lookup returns CDR1 SGHRS and CDR2 YFSETQ. The CDR3 contains 15 residues. CDR3 sequence: CACSTGGGSSYEQYF. As DNA, the CDR3 is TGCGCCTGCAGCACAGGTGGGGGAAGCTCCTACGAGCAGTACTTC.

This clonotype was seen repeatedly, ten times or more. The chain links TRBV7-9 to TRBJ1-1; perhaps TRBD1 as D (5 bases). Between the trimmed V and J ends, which lost 4 bases and 6 bases, there was a span of 21 bases. The CDR3 is made up of 16 amino acids. Germline V gene lookup returns CDR1 SEHNR and CDR2 FQNEAQ (reference sequence). The CDR3 reads CASSSTVRVAVSEAFF. The CDR3, as DNA: TGTGCCAGCAGCTCGACGGTCAGGGTTGCAGTATCTGAAGCTTTCTTT.

A few counts support this clonotype. The rearrangement joins TRBV11-1 to TRBJ1-2; D may be TRBD1 (6 bases). This CDR3 contains 15 residues. The V and J ends lost 8 bases and 8 bases respectively, with 24 bases between them. Germline lookup yields CDR1 SGHAT and CDR2 FQDESV (reference sequence). In DNA form, the CDR3 reads TGTGCCAGCTCACCCCTCGGGGGGACAACAGGCGGCTACACCTTC. It encodes CASSPLGGTTGGYTF.

Points on this clonotype: A much bigger clone sits one base away, suggesting this may be a read error. The chain uses TRBV20-1 and TRBJ1-5; tentative D call: TRBD1 (5 bases). The CDR3 totals 12 residues. The V and J ends lost 0 bases and 14 bases respectively, with 14 bases between them. CDR1 and CDR2 from the germline V gene are DFQATT and SNEGSKA (reference sequence). The DNA of the CDR3 is TGCAGTGCTAGAGAGGCAGGGTTAGAGGAGCATTTT. Amino acids: CSAREAGLEEHF.